This T cell receptor beta chain came from a study of beta chain features in type 1 diabetes. Per donor, one heparinised blood draw averaged approximately 110 mL. All of the isolated RNA was reverse transcribed, so expressed TCRB transcripts were sequenced. Approximately 3.6 million reads, on average, came from each naive, central memory and regulatory T cell sample. Clones were sequenced by immunoSEQ multiplex PCR, and TCRdb holds only the in-frame ones, with some missing. The sample includes 900,000 or so clones, about a sixth of them seen just once. With 2 bases removed from V and 5 bases from J, the gap between germline ends came to 11 bases. CDR1 MDHEN and CDR2 SYDVKM come from the germline V gene. The CDR3 runs 14 residues.

Material for sequencing was naive CD4+ T cells from blood. The clonotype was recovered from a woman aged 18-29 years in good health. The rearrangement links TRBV28 to TRBJ2-3; D is unresolved. The chain's CDR3 is CASSLDPRRDTQYF. CDR3 bases: TGTGCCAGCAGTTTAGATCCGCGACGAGATACGCAGTATTTT. The complete variable domain, with remaining parts taken from reference TRBV28 and TRBJ2-3, reads DVKVTQSSRYLVKRTGEKVFLECVQDMDHENMFWYRQDPGLGLRLIYFSYDVKMKEKGDIPEGYSVSREKKERFSLILESASTNQTSMYLCASSLDPRRDTQYFGPGTRLTVL.